This T cell receptor beta chain was sequenced for a study of identical twins. Findings and caveats of the study: Cord blood beta clonotypes that were abundant carried fewer insertions, and memory repertoires showed no such trend.

CDR1 and CDR2 from the germline V gene are MNHEY and SVGEGT. CDR3 length equals 16 residues. V lost 2 bases to trimming and J lost 0 bases; unmatched junction nucleotides: 6. Only healthy Caucasians were included as donors. This clonotype was seen a few times. Its cognate antigen is unknown. Template switching added a universal primer binding site, and final cDNA carried unique molecular identifiers. From the 5' RACE reads, TCRdb called clonotypes with MiXCR, one entry per CDR3 protein. The sample lists a few hundred thousand distinct CDR3 sequences, 8% to 11% occurring once. The receptor's source is a man aged 50-60 years in good health. The rearrangement uses TRBV6-2 or TRBV6-3 and TRBJ1-1; TRBD1 aligns across 7 bases. The sample taken for sequencing was memory T cells sorted from blood. The CDR3 DNA follows: TGTGCCAGCAGTTACACCAAGACAGGGATGAACACTGAAGCTTTCTTT. This sequence encodes CASSYTKTGMNTEAFF.